This TCR beta chain was recovered during a study of CD8 T cells in ankylosing spondylitis. TCRdb fed the 5' RACE reads into MiXCR, producing one record per CDR3 protein. The sample holds 200,000 to 250,000 distinct CDR3 sequences, around 19% seen once. Concerning this clonotype itself: Its specificity is unknown.

Study findings and constraints: For ankylosing spondylitis blood, a TCR beta motif of seven to nine highly homologous variants appeared characteristic.

Sequenced sample: blood, either unsorted or a sorted T cell fraction (not recorded which). This TCR was recovered from a male donor with ankylosing spondylitis.

The CDR3 region has the DNA TGCAGCGTTGAGGGGGGGGACGGCTACAATGAGCAGTTCTTC. This encodes CSVEGGDGYNEQFF. The chain carries TRBV29-1 and TRBJ2-1; TRBD2 aligns across 7 bases. CDR1 and CDR2 (germline): SQVTM, ANQGSEA. The V gene end was trimmed by 3 bases and the J gene end by 3 bases; junction bases not matched to a gene: 5. CDR3 length: 14 amino acids.